This entry lists 30 T cell receptor beta chains sequenced from one sample in a study of blood T cell repertoires in COVID-19. Assay: immunoSEQ multiplex PCR; the TCRdb copy retains only in-frame clones and omits some. The sample carries more than 250,000 clones, approximately 92% recorded once. The sample comprised PBMCs or T cells enriched from blood (not recorded which). The origin of the receptors is a woman in her thirties who had recovered from COVID-19.

The chain combines TRBV12-3 or TRBV12-4 with TRBJ2-2; unclear D gene. The CDR3 is made up of 11 amino acids. The germline V and J ends were trimmed by 8 bases and 6 bases, with 7 bases remaining between them. The CDR3 DNA sequence: TGTGCCAGCCTAGTCGCCGGGGAGCTGTTTTTT. It is translated as CASLVAGELFF.

The rearrangement links TRBV28 to TRBJ1-1, with D perhaps matching TRBD1 (5 bases). The CDR3 covers 12 residues. CDR1 and CDR2 (germline): MDHEN, SYDVKM. Trimming stripped 8 bases from V and 5 bases from J, with 12 bases between. CDR3 region: CASGEGVTEAFF. CDR3 nucleotide sequence: TGTGCCAGCGGGGAAGGGGTGACTGAAGCTTTCTTT.

The rearrangement links TRBV6-5 to TRBJ2-7, with TRBD1 matching 7 bases. After removal of 7 bases from V and 3 bases from J, the junction contained 3 bases not matched to a gene. This CDR3 has 12 residues. CDR1 and CDR2 from the germline V gene are MNHEY and SVGAGI. The CDR3 protein is CASTGTVYEQYF. The CDR3 DNA reads as TGTGCCAGCACCGGGACAGTCTACGAGCAGTACTTC.

This clone was found once. This chain joins TRBV4-3 and TRBJ1-1; the D gene is possibly TRBD1 (5 bases). V was pared by 0 bases and J by 2 bases, with 10 bases between. The CDR3 extends over 15 amino acids. Germline lookup yields CDR1 LGHNA and CDR2 YSLEER. The CDR3 DNA sequence: TGCGCCAGCAGCCAAGATGTGCAGGGCAACACTGAAGCTTTCTTT. This translates into CASSQDVQGNTEAFF.

J is TRBJ2-7 and V is TRBV3-1 (or the pseudogene TRBV3-2); D may be TRBD2 (6 bases). There are 15 residues in the CDR3. In germline, CDR1 is LGHDT, CDR2 YNNKEL (reference sequence). V lost 3 bases to trimming and J lost 3 bases, with 15 bases between them. DNA for the CDR3: TGTGCCAGCAGCCAGAACAGGAGGGTAGACTACGAGCAGTACTTC. This sequence encodes CASSQNRRVDYEQYF.

The V and J genes are TRBV5-1 and TRBJ2-3; 8 bases line up with TRBD1. CDR3 length: 16 amino acids. J lost 1 base, V lost 4 bases, and 8 bases had no gene match. CDR1 is SGHRS, CDR2 YFSETQ, per germline. The CDR3 sequence is CASSERNRGGTDTQYF. For the CDR3, the DNA is TGCGCCAGCAGCGAAAGAAACAGGGGGGGCACAGATACGCAGTATTTT.

The chain couples TRBV19 to TRBJ2-7; D may be TRBD1 (5 bases). The CDR3 is made up of 15 amino acids. Per the germline V gene, CDR1 is LNHDA and CDR2 is SQIVND (reference sequence). The V end lost 4 bases, the J end lost 2 bases, and 15 bases lay between the germline ends. CDR3 DNA: TGTGCCAGTAGTACCCAGACAGAAAATCCCTACGAGCAGTACTTC. Translation gives CASSTQTENPYEQYF.

This chain links TRBV6-2 or TRBV6-3 with TRBJ1-5; TRBD1 might be the D (6 bases). The V gene lost 5 bases and the J gene lost 4 bases, with 15 bases spanning the gap. There are 15 residues in the CDR3. Per the germline V gene, CDR1 is MNHEY and CDR2 is SVGEGT. DNA of the CDR3: TGTGCCAGCAGTAGGACCGGGACACCTAATCAGCCCCAGCATTTT. Translating it yields CASSRTGTPNQPQHF.

V usage is TRBV28 and J usage is TRBJ2-3; TRBD2 aligns across 8 bases. The CDR3 has 16 amino acids. Germline V gene data show CDR1 as MDHEN and CDR2 as SYDVKM. V was clipped by 8 bases and J by 4 bases; unmatched bases: 14. The CDR3 loop is CASQTTGLEGADTQYF. CDR3 coding DNA: TGTGCCAGCCAAACTACGGGACTAGAAGGAGCAGATACGCAGTATTTT.

The chain joins TRBV20-1 to TRBJ1-2; 7 bases line up with TRBD1. CDR1 DFQATT and CDR2 SNEGSKA come from the germline V gene (reference sequence). J was trimmed by 5 bases and V by 3 bases; bases with no gene match: 9. There are 14 residues in the CDR3. This CDR3 reads CSASLARQGYGYTF. CDR3 in DNA: TGCAGTGCTAGTCTGGCCCGACAGGGATATGGCTACACCTTC.

The genes are TRBV6-5 and TRBJ2-7, with 8 positions matching TRBD1. This CDR3 spans 14 amino acids. Trimming cost V 6 bases and J 2 bases; bases outside gene matches: 6. In germline, CDR1 is MNHEY, CDR2 SVGAGI. CDR3 protein: CASRSQGAAYEQYF. The CDR3 DNA reads TGTGCCAGCAGGTCCCAGGGGGCCGCCTACGAGCAGTACTTC.

This sequence joins TRBV28 and TRBJ1-4; TRBD1 matches at 7 bases. CDR1 and CDR2 (germline): MDHEN, SYDVKM. Trimming cost V 6 bases and J 7 bases; bases outside gene matches: 8. CDR3 length: 14 amino acids. The DNA of the CDR3 is TGTGCCAGCAGCTCCGGGACAGCTTCTGAAAAACTGTTTTTT. Its protein is CASSSGTASEKLFF. The full variable domain, its missing parts supplied by reference TRBV28 and TRBJ1-4, is DVKVTQSSRYLVKRTGEKVFLECVQDMDHENMFWYRQDPGLGLRLIYFSYDVKMKEKGDIPEGYSVSREKKERFSLILESASTNQTSMYLCASSSGTASEKLFFGSGTQLSVL.

V and J are TRBV7-2 and TRBJ1-4; 8 positions match TRBD1. Germline CDR1 SGHTA, CDR2 FQGNSA. This CDR3 is 15 amino acids long. V was clipped by 5 bases and J by 3 bases; unmatched bases: 5. The CDR3 bases are TGTGCCAGCAGCCTGGACAGGGCTGCTAATGAAAAACTGTTTTTT. Amino acid sequence: CASSLDRAANEKLFF.

The chain combines TRBV4-1 with TRBJ2-5, with D possibly matching TRBD1 (5 bases). Trimming removed 4 bases from V and 4 bases from J, with 13 bases in between. Germline-derived CDR1 and CDR2 are MGHRA and YSYEKL. This CDR3 has 14 residues. The CDR3 reads CASSLRASPETQYF. In DNA form, the CDR3 reads TGCGCCAGCAGCCTCAGGGCCTCTCCAGAGACCCAGTACTTC.

The chain links TRBV18 to TRBJ1-2; D remains ambiguous. Germline V CDR1 and CDR2: KGHSH, LQKENI. The CDR3 has 14 amino acids. Trimming removed 4 bases from V and 3 bases from J, with 12 bases in between. CDR3 sequence (DNA): TGTGCCAGCTCACTACTGGACGGGGACTATGGCTACACCTTC. This codes for CASSLLDGDYGYTF.

The rearrangement uses TRBV5-8 and TRBJ1-5, with D unresolved. Trimming stripped 6 bases from V and 2 bases from J, with 15 bases between. In germline, CDR1 is SGHTS, CDR2 YDEGEE. The CDR3 extends over 15 amino acids. The CDR3 region has the DNA TGTGCCAGCACGCTGTCGGTGCAGGGCAATCAGCCCCAGCATTTT. It codes for CASTLSVQGNQPQHF.

J is TRBJ2-2 and V is TRBV6-4; 10 bases fit TRBD2. J lost 2 bases, V lost 3 bases, and 6 bases had no gene match. The V gene's germline CDR1 is MRHNA and CDR2 SNTAGT. CDR3 length: 17 residues. The CDR3 DNA is TGTGCCAGCAGTGAGCCGGGACTAGCGACCAACACCGGGGAGCTGTTTTTT. Amino acids: CASSEPGLATNTGELFF.

The chain carries TRBV5-4 and TRBJ2-3; 7 bases fit TRBD2. V gave up 2 bases and J gave up 2 bases; unmatched junction bases: 5. CDR1 SGHNT and CDR2 YYREEE come from the germline V gene (reference sequence). The CDR3 runs to 15 residues. CDR3 bases: TGTGCCAGCAGCTTCGCGGGGGTTGTCACAGATACGCAGTATTTT. As protein: CASSFAGVVTDTQYF.

This chain links TRBV4-3 with TRBJ2-6; perhaps TRBD1 as D (6 bases). This CDR3 contains 17 residues. V was trimmed by 0 bases and J by 0 bases, leaving 9 bases between them. Germline V CDR1 and CDR2: LGHNA, YSLEER. The CDR3 here is CASSQDPRGSGANVLTF. The CDR3 DNA sequence: TGCGCCAGCAGCCAAGATCCCAGGGGCTCTGGGGCCAACGTCCTGACTTTC.

J is TRBJ2-3 and V is TRBV23-1, with 7 nucleotides matching TRBD2. TRBV23-1 is flagged as an ORF with uncertain function. V shed 7 bases, J shed 1 base, and the junction held 23 bases outside the gene matches. There are 20 residues in the CDR3. The CDR3 is CASTNAPGGNSRNRTDTQYF. As DNA, the CDR3 is TGCGCCAGCACCAACGCCCCGGGGGGTAACTCTAGAAATCGCACAGATACGCAGTATTTT.

A few counts support this clone. The chain uses TRBV5-6 and TRBJ1-1, with D perhaps TRBD1 (6 bases). V lost 2 bases and J lost 0, with 17 bases in between. This CDR3 has 17 residues. The germline gives CDR1 SGHDT, CDR2 YYEEEE. CDR3: CASSLSGDEALNTEAFF. Here the CDR3 DNA reads TGTGCCAGCAGCTTATCAGGGGACGAAGCATTGAACACTGAAGCTTTCTTT. Filled out from reference TRBV5-6 and TRBJ1-1, the complete variable domain reads DAGVTQSPTHLIKTRGQQVTLRCSPKSGHDTVSWYQQALGQGPQFIFQYYEEEERQRGNFPDRFSGHQFPNYSSELNVNALLLGDSALYLCASSLSGDEALNTEAFFGQGTRLTVV.

This clone was detected once. V and J are TRBV28 and TRBJ1-5; 7 positions agree with TRBD1. This CDR3 is 15 amino acids long. Germline lookup yields CDR1 MDHEN and CDR2 SYDVKM. The trim removed 6 bases at V and 3 bases at J, leaving 8 bases unmatched. Here the CDR3 reads CASSSPGTANQPQHF. CDR3 DNA sequence: TGTGCCAGCAGCTCCCCCGGGACAGCCAATCAGCCCCAGCATTTT.

The chain employs TRBV11-2 and TRBJ2-2; tentative D call: TRBD2 (6 bases). V lost 5 bases and J 6 bases, leaving 13 bases between the germline ends. The CDR3 length is 14 residues. Germline CDR1 reads SGHAT; CDR2 reads FQNNGV. The CDR3 here is CASSPRLVAGELFF. The CDR3 coding sequence is TGTGCCAGCAGCCCCCGACTAGTTGCCGGGGAGCTGTTTTTT.

The genes are TRBV7-2 and TRBJ2-1; tentative D call: TRBD1 (5 bases). V was shortened by 5 bases and J by 4 bases, with 15 bases between the two germline ends. The CDR3 has 15 amino acids. The germline gives CDR1 SGHTA, CDR2 FQGNSA. The CDR3 region is CASSANPTVYNEQFF. The CDR3 DNA follows: TGTGCCAGCAGCGCTAACCCGACAGTTTACAATGAGCAGTTCTTC. The full variable domain, with the rest looked up from reference TRBV7-2 and TRBJ2-1, is GAGVSQSPSNKVTEKGKDVELRCDPISGHTALYWYRQSLGQGLEFLIYFQGNSAPDKSGLPSDRFSAERTGGSVSTLTIQRTQQEDSAVYLCASSANPTVYNEQFFGPGTRLTVL.

The V gene is TRBV5-6, the J gene TRBJ1-1, with D perhaps matching TRBD1 (5 bases). The CDR3 loop spans 15 amino acids. Trimming removed 6 bases from V and 2 bases from J, with 17 bases in between. Germline assignment: CDR1 SGHDT and CDR2 YYEEEE. CDR3 protein: CASKMVAGTNTEAFF. DNA for the CDR3: TGTGCCAGCAAAATGGTGGCGGGGACCAACACTGAAGCTTTCTTT.

This sequence joins TRBV28 and TRBJ1-5, with D possibly matching TRBD1 (5 bases). With 5 bases removed from V and 0 bases from J, the gap between germline ends came to 26 bases. Germline V lookup: CDR1 MDHEN, CDR2 SYDVKM. This CDR3 contains 20 residues. For the CDR3, the DNA is TGTGCCAGCAGTCCCCCGGGCTGGGGCATAAGAGGTAATAGCAATCAGCCCCAGCATTTT. Translating it yields CASSPPGWGIRGNSNQPQHF.

This clone was recorded only once. The chain links TRBV28 to TRBJ1-5; a possible D gene is TRBD1 (5 bases). From germline, CDR1 is MDHEN and CDR2 SYDVKM. V was trimmed by 5 bases and J by 2 bases, leaving 13 bases between them. The CDR3 totals 15 residues. The CDR3 spells CASSTKGNGNQPQHF. In DNA, the CDR3 is TGTGCCAGCAGTACCAAGGGGAACGGCAATCAGCCCCAGCATTTT.

The chain uses TRBV6-2 or TRBV6-3 and TRBJ2-7; D may be TRBD2 (6 bases). The V gene's germline CDR1 is MNHEY and CDR2 SVGEGT. Trimming pared 5 bases from V and 6 bases from J, leaving 17 bases between. CDR3 size: 14 residues. CDR3 protein: CASSQRDSFSEQYF. The CDR3 DNA sequence: TGTGCCAGCAGTCAAAGGGACTCCTTTTCCGAGCAGTACTTC.

The chain uses TRBV9 and TRBJ2-3; D possibly corresponds to TRBD2 (5 bases). Trimming left V 3 bases short and J 6 bases short, with 8 bases between. Germline values: CDR1 SGDLS, CDR2 YYNGEE. This CDR3 region has 12 residues. Here the CDR3 reads CASSAIADTQYF. In nucleotides, the CDR3 is TGTGCCAGCAGCGCCATAGCGGATACGCAGTATTTT. Together with reference TRBV9 and TRBJ2-3, the CDR3 gives the full variable domain: DSGVTQTPKHLITATGQRVTLRCSPRSGDLSVYWYQQSLDQGLQFLIQYYNGEERAKGNILERFSAQQFPDLHSELNLSSLELGDSALYFCASSAIADTQYFGPGTRLTVL.

The chain links TRBV30 to TRBJ2-5, with unresolved D. Germline lookup yields CDR1 GTSNPN and CDR2 SVGIG (reference sequence). The CDR3 spans 13 residues. Trimming took 4 bases from V and 1 from J, leaving 10 bases between them. The CDR3 here is CAWTSPIQETQYF. The CDR3 DNA reads as TGTGCCTGGACTAGTCCCATCCAAGAGACCCAGTACTTC.